This TCR beta chain originates from a study of T cell responses to AZD1222 COVID-19 vaccine. This CDR3 region has 14 residues. V was trimmed by 3 bases and J by 5 bases, leaving 11 bases between them. Germline V gene sequence: CDR1 MNHNS, CDR2 SASEGT. Profiled with immunoSEQ multiplex PCR; TCRdb holds only in-frame clones, not every one. The data contain approximately 19,000 clones, approximately 80% of them singletons. The gene calls are TRBV6-1 and TRBJ1-5, with D tentatively TRBD1 (5 bases). This specimen consisted of peripheral blood, obtained 28 days after the second AZD1222 dose. The sequence was obtained from an adult who received the AZD1222 COVID-19 vaccine. Written as DNA, the CDR3 is TGTGCCAGCAGTGAGGGAGGGGCCTATCAGCCCCAGCATTTT. This codes for CASSEGGAYQPQHF.